This is a list of T cell receptor beta chains from one sample in a study of Ad26.COV2.S vaccination and SARS-CoV-2 variants. TCRdb's table, derived via immunoSEQ multiplex PCR, lists solely in-frame clones and lacks some. The repertoire consists of 300,000 to 350,000 clones, with around 88% occurring once and the leading ten covering around 11%. Here the sequenced sample was peripheral blood, taken in a trial of Ad26.COV2.S vaccine versus placebo. The source is a person aged 18-65 years who received the Ad26.COV2.S COVID-19 vaccine or a placebo. The CDR3 runs from the conserved cysteine through the conserved F or W. The D gene is left open where the match is weak. Size values are once, few and many counts, or a class for expanded clones, and some rows have none.

cdr3_nt cdr3_aa clone_size j_call d_call v_call
TGCGCCAGCAGTGAGGGGTCACAGGATCGTAAGCAGTTCTTC CASSEGSQDRKQFF NA TRBJ2-1 NA TRBV10-1
TGCGCCAGCAGTGATGATCTGGCAGGTCAGCACACCTTC CASSDDLAGQHTF NA TRBJ1-2 NA TRBV10-2
TGTGCCAGCACCGTTTTTAGGACAGGGGACAATGAGCAGTTCTTC CASTVFRTGDNEQFF NA TRBJ2-1 TRBD1 TRBV7-8
TGTGCCAGCAGTTTTTCTGGGGCCAACGTCCTGACTTTC CASSFSGANVLTF few TRBJ2-6 NA TRBV12-3/TRBV12-4
TGTGCCAGCAGCGTTTCTCTCTGGGCTAGCGGGAGTTCGGAGCAGTTCTTC CASSVSLWASGSSEQFF NA TRBJ2-1 TRBD2 TRBV9
TGTGCCAGCAGGCCGGACAGCGGGAGGCACAATGAGCAGTTCTTC CASRPDSGRHNEQFF NA TRBJ2-1 TRBD2 TRBV7-2
TGTGCCACCAGCAGGGAGCGCCTTAAGAATGAGCAGTTCTTC CATSRERLKNEQFF NA TRBJ2-1 NA TRBV15
TGTGCCAGCAGCTTAGCGCCAGTTGTGGCTAATGAAAAACTGTTTTTT CASSLAPVVANEKLFF NA TRBJ1-4 NA TRBV7-9
TGTGCCAGTTACCAGATTAGGAACACTGAAGCTTTCTTT CASYQIRNTEAFF NA TRBJ1-1 NA TRBV7-8
TGTGCCAGCAGCTTCCGGGGTGGGGCCAACGTCCTGACTTTC CASSFRGGANVLTF NA TRBJ2-6 NA TRBV7-9
TGTGTGGCCGGTGCAACTAATGAAAAACTGTTTTTT CVAGATNEKLFF NA TRBJ1-4 NA TRBV28
TGTGCCAGCAGCGATCCGGGTCCACCAGGGGGCACAGATACGCAGTATTTT CASSDPGPPGGTDTQYF once TRBJ2-3 NA TRBV6-2/TRBV6-3
TGTGCCAGCAGTGACCAGGGCCAGGGGACCCAGTACTTC CASSDQGQGTQYF NA TRBJ2-5 NA TRBV6-1
TGTGCCAGCAGCCCTTATCAGCCCCAGCATTTT CASSPYQPQHF few TRBJ1-5 NA TRBV14
TGTGCCACCAGTGATTTGACTAGCGGGAAGCAGTTCTTC CATSDLTSGKQFF NA TRBJ2-1 TRBD2 TRBV24-1
TGTGCCAGCAGTCGGGACAGGGTGGGGGGCTACACCTTC CASSRDRVGGYTF NA TRBJ1-2 TRBD1 TRBV27
TGTGCCAGCAGCTTGGCTGTGGCAGGGCCCAATCAGCCCCAGCATTTT CASSLAVAGPNQPQHF NA TRBJ1-5 NA TRBV5-6
TGTGCCAGCAGCCAGACGGGAAGCACTGAAGCTTTCTTT CASSQTGSTEAFF NA TRBJ1-1 NA TRBV3-1/TRBV3-2
TGTGCCAGCAGCCAAGAGTCCCTCCTCCCCTACGAGCAGTACTTC CASSQESLLPYEQYF NA TRBJ2-7 NA TRBV3-1/TRBV3-2
TGTGCCAGCAGCTTGGTGGGACTAGCGGGGGCCTACGAGCAGTACTTC CASSLVGLAGAYEQYF NA TRBJ2-7 TRBD2 TRBV5-4
TGCGCCAGCAGCCAAGATTCGGCCCGGAACACTGAAGCTTTCTTT CASSQDSARNTEAFF NA TRBJ1-1 NA TRBV4-1
TGTGCCAGCAGCTTTGGGTATCTGTCTGGCAGAACAGATACGCAGTATTTT CASSFGYLSGRTDTQYF NA TRBJ2-3 NA TRBV7-2
TGCGCCAGCAGCCAATTCGCATCTGGAAACACCATATATTTT CASSQFASGNTIYF NA TRBJ1-3 NA TRBV4-1
TGTGCCAGCAGCTTAGCCGGGACAGTGGTCTACGAGCAGTACTTC CASSLAGTVVYEQYF NA TRBJ2-7 TRBD1 TRBV7-8
TGTGCCAGCAGCTTAGGCCGGGACATAGCTTCACCCCTCCACTTT CASSLGRDIASPLHF NA TRBJ1-6 NA TRBV7-2
TGTGCCAGCAGTACCCAGGGGGGACAGCCCCAGCATTTT CASSTQGGQPQHF NA TRBJ1-5 TRBD1 TRBV6-2/TRBV6-3
TGTGCCAGCAGTTTCCGGGGGGCTACCTATGGCTACACCTTC CASSFRGATYGYTF few TRBJ1-2 NA TRBV27
TGTGCCAGCAGCCAAAGCGTCCAGGGGCCCTGCACCGGGGAGCTGTTTTTT CASSQSVQGPCTGELFF NA TRBJ2-2 NA TRBV21-1
TGTGCCAGCAGCCCCGGACACTTGTGGCAGTACTTC CASSPGHLWQYF few TRBJ2-7 NA TRBV7-2
TGTGCCAGCAGCCAGGGGGGACTACCGTTCTACGAGCAGTACTTC CASSQGGLPFYEQYF NA TRBJ2-7 NA TRBV7-2
TGTGCCAGCAGTGAGACAGGGTCTAACTATGGCTACACCTTC CASSETGSNYGYTF few TRBJ1-2 TRBD1 TRBV2
TGTGCCAGCTCACCGGGAGCCGCACGCGAGCAGTACTTC CASSPGAAREQYF NA TRBJ2-7 NA TRBV18
TGTGCCAGCAGCTCCAATCCATCCTACGAGCAGTACTTC CASSSNPSYEQYF NA TRBJ2-7 NA TRBV7-2
TGTGCCAGCAGTTTAATCAGTGGGGGGCCGCTGTACAATGAGCAGTTCTTC CASSLISGGPLYNEQFF once TRBJ2-1 NA TRBV28
TGTGCCAGCAGCCAAGGGTTCGGACAGGGGTCTTACGAGCAGTACTTC CASSQGFGQGSYEQYF NA TRBJ2-7 TRBD1 TRBV3-1/TRBV3-2
TGTGCCATCAGTGATTACAGGGGGCTTGGGGCCAACGTCCTGACTTTC CAISDYRGLGANVLTF NA TRBJ2-6 TRBD1 TRBV10-3
TGTGCCAGCAGCTTGAGGGGAGATTTAGGAAAACTGTTTTTT CASSLRGDLGKLFF NA TRBJ1-4 NA TRBV5-6
TGTGCCAGCAGTGTCTACTACGAGCAGTACTTC CASSVYYEQYF NA TRBJ2-7 NA TRBV25-1
TGTGCCACCAGTGGAATTGGACAGGGAATAAATGAGCAGTTCTTC CATSGIGQGINEQFF NA TRBJ2-1 TRBD1 TRBV24-1
TGCGCCAGCAGCGTGACTAGCGGGGGGCTAGAGACCCAGTACTTC CASSVTSGGLETQYF NA TRBJ2-5 TRBD2 TRBV4-1
TGTGCCAGTAGTATCCTGACTAGCGATTTCTACAATGAGCAGTTCTTC CASSILTSDFYNEQFF NA TRBJ2-1 TRBD2 TRBV19
TGTGCCAGTAGTATAGAAGGTTCGGGTCACACCGGGGAGCTGTTTTTT CASSIEGSGHTGELFF NA TRBJ2-2 NA TRBV19
TGTGCCAGCAGCTACGGACTAGCCAAGAATGAGCAGTTCTTC CASSYGLAKNEQFF NA TRBJ2-1 TRBD2 TRBV5-4